One and the same sample provided the 5 T cell receptor beta chains below, sequenced in a study of blood T cell repertoires in COVID-19. Some clones are missing from TCRdb's copy, which holds only in-frame ones; the method was immunoSEQ multiplex PCR. The sample has 100,000 to 110,000 clones, roughly nine tenths seen once. The sequencing input was peripheral blood. The source is a man in his forties or fifties with active COVID-19.

J is TRBJ2-6 and V is TRBV4-1; the match to TRBD1 covers 9 bases. This CDR3 contains 16 residues. The V gene end was trimmed by 4 bases and the J gene end by 0 bases; junction bases not matched to a gene: 1. CDR1 and CDR2 from the germline V gene are MGHRA and YSYEKL. This CDR3 is CASSRGQGSGANVLTF. The CDR3 region has the DNA TGCGCCAGCAGCCGGGGACAGGGCTCTGGGGCCAACGTCCTGACTTTC.

This chain links TRBV4-2 with TRBJ1-5, with 8 bases lining up with TRBD1. V lost 0 bases to trimming and J lost 6 bases; unmatched junction nucleotides: 7. The CDR3 is 16 amino acids. The germline V gene encodes CDR1 LGHNA and CDR2 YNFKEQ. The CDR3 sequence: CASSQDPGQEFQPQHF. The CDR3 nucleotides are TGTGCCAGCAGCCAAGATCCGGGACAGGAATTTCAGCCCCAGCATTTT.

J is TRBJ2-7 and V is TRBV5-1; 7 nucleotides agree with TRBD1. The CDR3 sequence is 16 residues long. V was clipped by 4 bases and J by 0 bases; unmatched bases: 10. Germline CDR1 is SGHRS and CDR2 is YFSETQ. CDR3 protein: CASSLSMAGGSYEQYF. CDR3 coding DNA: TGCGCCAGCAGCCTTAGTATGGCAGGGGGCTCCTACGAGCAGTACTTC.

The chain joins TRBV14 to TRBJ2-1; D unresolved. The germline gives CDR1 SGHDN, CDR2 FVKESK. The CDR3 sequence is 13 residues long. Trimming shortened V by 3 bases and J by 4 bases, and 7 bases separated the two germline ends. Written as DNA, the CDR3 is TGTGCCAGCAGCCAGCAGATATACAATGAGCAGTTCTTC. Protein product: CASSQQIYNEQFF.

In its sample, this clone was seen a few times. This chain connects TRBV2 to TRBJ1-1, with a possible D match to TRBD1 (6 bases). The CDR3 length is 14 residues. In germline, CDR1 is SNHLY, CDR2 FYNNEI. Trimming removed 5 bases at V and 4 bases at J, with 14 bases between. CDR3 DNA: TGTGCCAGCAGTAATACAGGGTCGAGCACTGAAGCTTTCTTT. Protein: CASSNTGSSTEAFF.